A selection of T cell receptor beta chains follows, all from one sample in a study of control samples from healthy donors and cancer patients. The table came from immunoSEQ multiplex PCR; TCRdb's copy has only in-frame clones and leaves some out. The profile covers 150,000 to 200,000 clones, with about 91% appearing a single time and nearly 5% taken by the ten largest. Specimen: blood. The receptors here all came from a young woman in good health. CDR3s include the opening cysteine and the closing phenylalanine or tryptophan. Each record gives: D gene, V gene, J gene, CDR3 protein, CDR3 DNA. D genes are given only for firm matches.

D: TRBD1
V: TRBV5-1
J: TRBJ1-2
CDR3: CASSPGTGGYGYTF
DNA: TGCGCCAGCAGCCCCGGGACAGGGGGCTATGGCTACACCTTC

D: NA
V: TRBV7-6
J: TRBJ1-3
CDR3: CASSLEQGGTIYF
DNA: TGTGCCAGCAGCTTAGAGCAGGGAGGCACCATATATTTT

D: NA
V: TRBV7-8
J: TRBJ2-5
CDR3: CASSLLGETQYF
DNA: TGTGCCAGCAGCTTACTGGGGGAGACCCAGTACTTC

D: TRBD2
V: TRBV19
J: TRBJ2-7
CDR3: CASSMASGSAYEQYF
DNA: TGTGCCAGTAGTATGGCTAGCGGGAGCGCCTACGAGCAGTACTTC

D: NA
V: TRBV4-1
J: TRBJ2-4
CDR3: CASSQESLVAKNIQYF
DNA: TGCGCCAGCAGCCAAGAATCCCTGGTAGCCAAAAACATTCAGTACTTC

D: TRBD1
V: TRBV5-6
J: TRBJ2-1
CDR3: CASSFDRDEQFF
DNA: TGTGCCAGCAGCTTCGACAGGGATGAGCAGTTCTTC

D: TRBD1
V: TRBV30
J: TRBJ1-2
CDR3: CACFYREGGHGYTF
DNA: TGTGCCTGCTTTTACAGGGAAGGGGGCCATGGCTACACCTTC

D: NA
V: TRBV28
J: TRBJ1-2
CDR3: CASRESGSISYTF
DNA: TGTGCCAGCAGAGAGTCAGGGTCTATTAGCTACACCTTC

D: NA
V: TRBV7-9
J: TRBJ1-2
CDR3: CASSLDRGRNQLWYGYTF
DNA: TGTGCCAGCAGCTTAGATCGGGGCAGAAACCAGCTATGGTATGGCTACACCTTC

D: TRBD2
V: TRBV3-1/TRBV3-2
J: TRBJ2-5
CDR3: CASSQQSGRVETQYF
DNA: TGTGCCAGCAGCCAACAAAGCGGGAGGGTCGAGACCCAGTACTTC